These 13 T cell receptor beta chains were sequenced from one sample in a study of blood T cell repertoires in COVID-19. The repertoire was sequenced with immunoSEQ multiplex PCR; TCRdb's copy has only in-frame clones and lacks some. The sample includes 35,000 to 40,000 clones, around four fifths of them seen just once. The sequenced sample consisted of peripheral blood. These receptors were taken from a man aged 50 to 60 with active or convalescent COVID-19.

This clone was counted between two and nine times. The chain is built from TRBV6-2 or TRBV6-3 and TRBJ2-2, with a possible D match to TRBD1 (6 bases). The CDR3 runs to 15 residues. Germline V gives CDR1 MNHEY, CDR2 SVGEGT. Between the trimmed V and J ends, which lost 4 bases and 2 bases, there was a span of 11 bases. The CDR3 nucleotides read TGTGCCAGCAGTTCCAACAGGGTTAACACCGGGGAGCTGTTTTTT. This translates into CASSSNRVNTGELFF.

V usage is TRBV7-9 and J usage is TRBJ1-2, with a possible D match to TRBD1 (6 bases). Germline lookup yields CDR1 SEHNR and CDR2 FQNEAQ (reference sequence). The V and J ends lost 5 bases and 7 bases respectively, with 11 bases between them. The CDR3 has 12 amino acids. The CDR3, as DNA: TGTGCCAGCAGCCGGTCAGGGGCTGGCTACACCTTC. Translating gives CASSRSGAGYTF.

A single count supports this clone. The gene calls are TRBV18 and TRBJ2-7, with TRBD1 matching over 7 bases. J lost 0 bases, V lost 5 bases, and 7 bases had no gene match. CDR1 and CDR2 from the germline V gene are KGHSH and LQKENI. CDR3 size: 15 residues. The CDR3 loop is CASSVGQVHSYEQYF. The DNA of the CDR3 is TGTGCCAGCTCAGTCGGACAGGTACACTCCTACGAGCAGTACTTC.

The rearrangement links TRBV6-1 to TRBJ1-2; no definite D call. V lost 0 bases and J lost 0, with 8 bases in between. Germline-derived CDR1 and CDR2 are MNHNS and SASEGT. CDR3 length equals 15 residues. CDR3 DNA sequence: TGTGCCAGCAGTGAAGCGCTTGGAGCTAACTATGGCTACACCTTC. Amino acids: CASSEALGANYGYTF.

J is TRBJ1-4 and V is TRBV12-3 or TRBV12-4; 9 bases match TRBD1. CDR3 length equals 13 residues. J lost 9 bases, V lost 4 bases, and 3 bases had no gene match. The CDR3 region has the DNA TGTGCCAGCAGTTCGGGACAGGGAAAAAAACTGTTTTTT. It translates to CASSSGQGKKLFF.

The chain carries TRBV30 and TRBJ1-1; the D is unclear. The germline CDR1 and CDR2 sequences are GTSNPN and SVGIG (reference sequence). This CDR3 is built from 14 residues. V gave up 4 bases and J gave up 1 base, with 13 bases separating them. CDR3 loop: CAWTRSRRNTEAFF. CDR3 DNA: TGTGCCTGGACTCGGTCCCGGAGGAACACTGAAGCTTTCTTT. The entire variable domain, with the rest obtained from reference TRBV30 and TRBJ1-1, is as follows: SQTIHQWPATLVQPVGSPLSLECTVEGTSNPNLYWYRQAAGRGLQLLFYSVGIGQISSEVPQNLSASRPQDRQFILSSKKLLLSDSGFYLCAWTRSRRNTEAFFGQGTRLTVV.

This rearrangement joins TRBV24-1 to TRBJ2-3, with 9 positions matching TRBD1. Germline-derived CDR1 and CDR2 are KGHDR and SFDVKD. The CDR3 runs to 15 residues. With 2 bases clipped from V and 2 bases from J, the junction kept 1 base outside the gene matches. DNA for the CDR3: TGTGCCACCAGTGATTGGACAGGGGACACAGATACGCAGTATTTT. The encoded protein is CATSDWTGDTDTQYF.

The V call is TRBV9, the J call TRBJ2-7; the D gene is possibly TRBD1 (6 bases). This CDR3 has 13 amino acids. Trimming removed 0 bases at V and 7 bases at J, with 11 bases between. The germline V gene encodes CDR1 SGDLS and CDR2 YYNGEE. DNA for the CDR3: TGTGCCAGCAGCGTAGTTCTGGGGACAGAGCAGTACTTC. It specifies CASSVVLGTEQYF.

The count of this clone is one. This sequence joins TRBV6-4 and TRBJ1-1, with a weak D call TRBD1 (5 bases). This CDR3 is built from 15 residues. Per the germline V gene, CDR1 is MRHNA and CDR2 is SNTAGT. The V end lost 2 bases, the J end lost 5 bases, and 15 bases lay between the germline ends. The CDR3 region has the DNA TGTGCCAGCAGTGACACAGGACTACGAACGACTGAAGCTTTCTTT. Translating it yields CASSDTGLRTTEAFF.

The chain joins TRBV6-1 to TRBJ1-2; TRBD1 matches at 7 bases. From germline, CDR1 is MNHNS and CDR2 SASEGT. Unmatched junction bases numbered 6, after V lost 3 bases and J lost 5 bases. The CDR3 has 14 amino acids. This CDR3 reads CASSDQGGIYGYTF. Here the CDR3 DNA reads TGTGCCAGCAGTGATCAGGGGGGTATTTATGGCTACACCTTC.

The chain joins TRBV14 to TRBJ1-6; D call uncertain. CDR1 SGHDN and CDR2 FVKESK come from the germline V gene. The CDR3 runs 13 residues. The ends were cut back, 7 bases at V and 0 bases at J, with 4 bases in the middle. The CDR3 DNA follows: TGTGCCAGCACTCGCTCCTATAATTCACCCCTCCACTTT. This translates into CASTRSYNSPLHF.

This chain links TRBV11-2 with TRBJ1-6; tentative D call: TRBD1 (5 bases). Germline assignment: CDR1 SGHAT and CDR2 FQNNGV. Between the trimmed V and J ends, which lost 5 bases and 16 bases, there was a span of 15 bases. This CDR3 spans 12 amino acids. The DNA of the CDR3 is TGTGCCAGCAGCGCCCAACGACAGATACTCCACTTT. Amino acids: CASSAQRQILHF. Based on the CDR3 plus reference TRBV11-2 and TRBJ1-6, the full variable domain is EAGVAQSPRYKIIEKRQSVAFWCNPISGHATLYWYQQILGQGPKLLIQFQNNGVVDDSQLPKDRFSAERLKGVDSTLKIQPAKLEDSAVYLCASSAQRQILHFGNGTRLTVT.

This clone was recorded once. The chain links TRBV5-4 to TRBJ2-1; 9 nucleotides line up with TRBD1. Trimming at V came to 5 bases and at J to 6 bases, leaving 6 bases not matched to a gene. Germline lookup yields CDR1 SGHNT and CDR2 YYREEE (reference sequence). The CDR3 contains 14 residues. Here the CDR3 reads CASRRQGGFNEQFF. CDR3 nucleotide sequence: TGTGCCAGCAGAAGACAGGGGGGTTTCAATGAGCAGTTCTTC.